This TCR beta chain was found in a study of T-cell reconstitution after alpha-beta-depleted transplantation in children. Notes on the study in general: Some patients' high day-60 TCRbeta diversity was traced to surviving recipient T cells and thymic progenitors. Several hundred graft clones that had expanded were reportedly the source of alpha-beta T cells about two months after transplant. A year post-transplant, T-cell counts and diversity derived mostly from newly produced T cells.

This clonotype was counted only a few times. Its antigen remains unknown. This sample's TCRbeta library carried unique molecular identifier barcodes. TCRdb called the PCR reads again in MiXCR, with one record for every CDR3 protein. The sample has about 400,000 distinct CDR3 sequences, 15% to 20% seen once. CDR1 is KGHSH, CDR2 LQKENI, per germline. V lost 2 bases to trimming and J lost 1 base, with 16 bases between them. The CDR3 runs to 17 residues. Sample: PBMCs, mostly from graft donor cells, taken 360 days after TCRalphabeta/CD19-depleted stem cell transplant. The V call is TRBV18, the J call TRBJ2-3; D remains ambiguous. The receptor comes from a boy in the first two years of life who had a stem cell transplant for Wiskott-Aldrich syndrome, so the T cells may come from the graft donor. The CDR3 DNA sequence: TGTGCCAGCTCACCAGCCCCAAAGGGTCCGGGCACAGATACGCAGTATTTT. Translating gives CASSPAPKGPGTDTQYF.